This TCR beta chain was found in a study of blood T cells in healthy people across ages. The wider study: Per every two T cells, about one barcoded beta molecule was captured by template switching.

Per the germline V gene, CDR1 is MNHEY and CDR2 is SMNVEV (reference sequence). The CDR3 extends over 14 amino acids. A few counts support this clonotype. With a J-beta primer mix and a sample-barcoded 5' primer, a second PCR ran about 6 to 11 cycles. Each TCR beta cDNA got a 12-nucleotide random molecular identifier. TCRdb independently ran MiXCR on the 5' RACE reads; one entry per CDR3 protein. The sample shows over a million distinct CDR3 sequences, more than 35% of them seen only once. The TCR sequence derives from a woman aged 55 to 70 in good health. This chain connects TRBV27 to TRBJ2-4; 8 positions agree with TRBD2. TRBJ2-7 explains the end of the DNA better; the J call may be wrong. The sequencing sample was made of blood. CDR3 DNA sequence: TGTGCCAGCAGTATTAGCGGGACCCCCTACGAGCAGTACTTC. Residues: CASSISGTPYEQYF.